This TCR beta chain emerged from a study of CXCR3-negative and CXCR3-positive naive CD8 T cells. Study details: The study obtained 140 million or so TRB reads, about 1.5 +/- 0.3 million per library. Findings and limits, study-wide: CXCR3-positive naive cells had more hydrophobic TRB CDR3s than CXCR3-negative naive cells. For the naive subsets, surface CD5 was similar, and TCR strength was inferred from TRB CDR3 properties. TRBV-TRBJ usage was similar across naive CXCR3 subsets but distinct in memory cells.

As for this clonotype: No antigen is known for it.

The CDR3 covers 13 residues. Germline V CDR1 and CDR2: SQVTM, ANQGSEA. Preparation of TRB cDNA libraries relied on 5' RACE carrying UMI labels. Reanalyzing the 5' RACE reads, TCRdb keeps one entry per CDR3 protein, without DNA. The sample includes about 85,000 distinct CDR3 sequences. Sorting was done in triplicate for each CD8+ T cell subset (approximately 300,000 cells each). The sequencing input was naive CXCR3+ CD8+ T cells from blood. Subset denoted: CD45RO-CCR7+CD27+CD95- naive CD8+ T cells expressing CXCR3 (TNR3+). V gene TRBV29-1 combines with J gene TRBJ1-2. This clonotype originated in a human donor in good health. Some clones in this sample may be carry-over from other donors' samples. The chain's CDR3 is CSVEDRPADGYTF.